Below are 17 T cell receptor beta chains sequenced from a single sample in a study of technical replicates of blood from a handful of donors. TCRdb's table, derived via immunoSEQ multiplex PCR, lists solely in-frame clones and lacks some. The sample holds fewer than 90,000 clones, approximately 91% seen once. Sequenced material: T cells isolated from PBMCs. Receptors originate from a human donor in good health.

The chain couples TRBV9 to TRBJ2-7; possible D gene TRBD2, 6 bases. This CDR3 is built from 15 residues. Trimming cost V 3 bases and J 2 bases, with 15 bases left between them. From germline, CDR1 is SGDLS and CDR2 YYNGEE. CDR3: CASSAGTLSTYEQYF. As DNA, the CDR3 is TGTGCCAGCAGCGCCGGGACTCTTAGTACCTACGAGCAGTACTTC.

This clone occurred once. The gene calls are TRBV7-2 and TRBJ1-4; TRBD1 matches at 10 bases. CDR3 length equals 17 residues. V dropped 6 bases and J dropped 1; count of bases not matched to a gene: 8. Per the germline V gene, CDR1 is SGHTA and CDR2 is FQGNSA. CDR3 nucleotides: TGTGCCAGCAGACAAGGGGGACAGGGGAAAACTAATGAAAAACTGTTTTTT. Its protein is CASRQGGQGKTNEKLFF.

DNA for the CDR3: TGTGCCAGCAAAAAGGGGCCCCAAGAAGCCAAAAACATTCAGTACTTC. Encoded protein: CASKKGPQEAKNIQYF. The J gene is TRBJ2-4, the V gene TRBV27; possible D gene TRBD1, 5 bases. CDR3 length equals 16 residues. With 7 bases removed from V and 0 bases from J, the gap between germline ends came to 16 bases. CDR1 and CDR2 from the germline V gene are MNHEY and SMNVEV (reference sequence).

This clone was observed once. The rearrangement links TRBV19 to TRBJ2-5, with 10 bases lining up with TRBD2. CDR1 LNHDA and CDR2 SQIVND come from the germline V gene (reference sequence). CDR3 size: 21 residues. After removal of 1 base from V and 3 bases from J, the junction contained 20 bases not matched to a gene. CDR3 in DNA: TGTGCCAGTAGTATAGCTCCAGCAGGGACTAGCGCAACCAGGGGGAAAGAGACCCAGTACTTC. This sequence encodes CASSIAPAGTSATRGKETQYF.

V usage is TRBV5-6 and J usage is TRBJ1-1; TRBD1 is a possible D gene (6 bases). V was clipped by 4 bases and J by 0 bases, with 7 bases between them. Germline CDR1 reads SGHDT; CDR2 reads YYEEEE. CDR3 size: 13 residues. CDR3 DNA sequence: TGTGCCAGCAGCGACAGGCTGAACACTGAAGCTTTCTTT. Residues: CASSDRLNTEAFF.

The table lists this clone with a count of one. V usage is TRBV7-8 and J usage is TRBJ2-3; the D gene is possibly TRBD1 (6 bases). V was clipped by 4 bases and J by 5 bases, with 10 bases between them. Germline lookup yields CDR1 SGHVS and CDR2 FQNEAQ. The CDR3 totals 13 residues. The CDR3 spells CASSYFRGDTQYF. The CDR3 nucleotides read TGTGCCAGCAGCTATTTCAGGGGAGATACGCAGTATTTT.

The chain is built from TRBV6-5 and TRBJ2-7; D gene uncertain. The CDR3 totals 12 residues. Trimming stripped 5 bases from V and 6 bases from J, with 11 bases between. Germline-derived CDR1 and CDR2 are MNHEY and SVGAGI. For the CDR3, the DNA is TGTGCCAGCAGTACCCCCGGTCTCGAGCAGTACTTC. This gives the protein CASSTPGLEQYF.

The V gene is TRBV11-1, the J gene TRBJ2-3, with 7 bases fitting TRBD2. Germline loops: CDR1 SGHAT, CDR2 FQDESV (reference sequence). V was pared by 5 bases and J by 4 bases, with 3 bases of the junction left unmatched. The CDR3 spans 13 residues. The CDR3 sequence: CASSRGSADTQYF. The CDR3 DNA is TGTGCCAGCAGCCGCGGGAGCGCAGATACGCAGTATTTT.

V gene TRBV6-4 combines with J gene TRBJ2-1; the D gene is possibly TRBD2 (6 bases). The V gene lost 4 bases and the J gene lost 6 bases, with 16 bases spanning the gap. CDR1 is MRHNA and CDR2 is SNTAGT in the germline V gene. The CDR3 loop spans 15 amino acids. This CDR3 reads CASSVKAGFANEQFF. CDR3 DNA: TGTGCCAGCAGTGTAAAAGCGGGCTTTGCCAATGAGCAGTTCTTC.

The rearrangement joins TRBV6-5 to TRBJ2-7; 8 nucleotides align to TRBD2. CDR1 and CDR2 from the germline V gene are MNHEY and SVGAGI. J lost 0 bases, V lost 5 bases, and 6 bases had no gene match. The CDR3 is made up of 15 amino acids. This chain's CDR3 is CASSVYSGTSYEQYF. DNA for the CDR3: TGTGCCAGCAGTGTTTATAGCGGGACCTCCTACGAGCAGTACTTC.

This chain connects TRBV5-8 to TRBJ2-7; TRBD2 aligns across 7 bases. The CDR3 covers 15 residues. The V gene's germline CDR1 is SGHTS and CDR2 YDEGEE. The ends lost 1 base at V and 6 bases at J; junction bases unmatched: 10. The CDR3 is CASSLQTRDYGEQYF. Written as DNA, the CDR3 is TGTGCCAGCAGCTTGCAGACCCGGGACTACGGCGAGCAGTACTTC.

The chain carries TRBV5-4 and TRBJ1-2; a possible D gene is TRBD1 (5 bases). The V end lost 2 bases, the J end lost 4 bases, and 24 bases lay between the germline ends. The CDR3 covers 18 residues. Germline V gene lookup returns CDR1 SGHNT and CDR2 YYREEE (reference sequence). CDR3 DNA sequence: TGTGCCAGCAGCTTATTACAGTCCGGGGGGTTAATTGGCTATGGCTACACCTTC. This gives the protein CASSLLQSGGLIGYGYTF.

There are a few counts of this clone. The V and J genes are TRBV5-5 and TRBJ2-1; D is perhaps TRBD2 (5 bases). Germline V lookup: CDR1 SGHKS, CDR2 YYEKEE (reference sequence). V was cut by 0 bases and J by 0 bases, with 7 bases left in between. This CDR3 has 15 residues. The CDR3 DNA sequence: TGTGCCAGCAGCTTGGTTGAGGGCTCCTACAATGAGCAGTTCTTC. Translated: CASSLVEGSYNEQFF.

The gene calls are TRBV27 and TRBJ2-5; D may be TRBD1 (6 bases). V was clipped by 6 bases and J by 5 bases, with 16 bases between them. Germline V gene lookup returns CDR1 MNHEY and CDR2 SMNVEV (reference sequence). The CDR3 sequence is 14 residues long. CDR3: CASRQQGSFETQYF. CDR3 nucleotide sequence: TGTGCCAGCAGACAACAGGGTTCTTTTGAGACCCAGTACTTC.

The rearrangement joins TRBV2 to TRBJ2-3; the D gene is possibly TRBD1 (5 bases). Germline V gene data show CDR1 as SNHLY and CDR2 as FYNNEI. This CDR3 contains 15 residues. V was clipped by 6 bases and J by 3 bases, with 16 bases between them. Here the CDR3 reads CASSQGTGATDTQYF. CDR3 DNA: TGTGCCAGCAGCCAGGGCACAGGCGCAACAGATACGCAGTATTTT.

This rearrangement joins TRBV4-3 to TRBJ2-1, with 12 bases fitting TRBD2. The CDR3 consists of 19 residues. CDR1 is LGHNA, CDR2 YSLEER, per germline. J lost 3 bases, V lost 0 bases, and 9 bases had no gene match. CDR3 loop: CASSQEKARLAGVYNEQFF. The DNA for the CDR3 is TGCGCCAGCAGCCAAGAAAAAGCGAGACTAGCGGGAGTCTACAATGAGCAGTTCTTC.

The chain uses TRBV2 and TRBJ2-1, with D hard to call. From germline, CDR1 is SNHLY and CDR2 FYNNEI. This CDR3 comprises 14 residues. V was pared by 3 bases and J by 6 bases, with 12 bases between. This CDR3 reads CASSDVNRPNEQFF. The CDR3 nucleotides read TGTGCCAGCAGTGACGTTAACAGACCCAATGAGCAGTTCTTC.